This entry lists 26 T cell receptor beta chains sequenced from one sample in a study of immune evolution from preneoplasia to lung adenocarcinoma (dated by TCRdb to about 2021). Library construction relied on the immunoSEQ multiplex PCR assay. This immuneACCESS table, as held by TCRdb, lists in-frame sequences with V and J called but not all clones. Of the missing ones, under half trace to an unresolved V gene in checked studies; the others have no known cause. For this sample there are a few thousand clones; about 82% appear just once. Of the sample, roughly 8.9% is held by the ten largest clones. Sample: FFPE normal lung tissue adjacent to the tumor. All receptors derive from a person aged 45 to 60 with lung adenocarcinoma.

The gene calls are TRBV30 and TRBJ2-3, with unresolved D. The CDR3 totals 13 residues. Looked up from germline, CDR1 is GTSNPN and CDR2 is SVGIG (reference sequence). V lost 0 bases and J 3 bases, leaving 7 bases between the germline ends. The CDR3 sequence is CAWSVRPTDTQYF. The CDR3 DNA reads as TGTGCCTGGAGTGTTCGGCCTACAGATACGCAGTATTTT.

CDR3 in amino acids: CASSSTGGGYEQYF. The CDR3, as DNA: TGTGCCAGCAGCTCCACAGGGGGGGGCTACGAGCAGTACTTC. The chain employs TRBV11-3 and TRBJ2-7, with a weak D call TRBD1 (8 bases). Per germline, CDR1 SGHNT and CDR2 YENEEA. CDR3 length equals 14 residues. Trimming stripped 4 bases from V and 3 bases from J, with 13 bases between.

V and J are TRBV4-1 and TRBJ2-2, with 10 bases lining up with TRBD2. J lost 4 bases, V lost 1 base, and 9 bases had no gene match. The CDR3 is made up of 18 amino acids. Germline V gives CDR1 MGHRA, CDR2 YSYEKL. For the CDR3, the DNA is TGCGCCAGCAGCCAAGGGGCTAGCGGGAGTGGTAGCACCGGGGAGCTGTTTTTT. Amino acid sequence: CASSQGASGSGSTGELFF.

The chain employs TRBV29-1 and TRBJ1-1; 9 bases map to TRBD1. The CDR3 has 15 residues. The germline gives CDR1 SQVTM, CDR2 ANQGSEA. With 6 bases clipped from V and 2 bases from J, the junction kept 10 bases outside the gene matches. CDR3 bases: TGCAGCGTACTGGACAGGGGATTTCTAAACACTGAAGCTTTCTTT. It codes for CSVLDRGFLNTEAFF.

The chain has TRBV6-5 and TRBJ2-7, with 8 positions matching TRBD2. The CDR3 runs to 14 residues. The germline CDR1 and CDR2 sequences are MNHEY and SVGAGI. The J segment lost 4 bases and the V segment lost 6 bases, leaving 8 bases of the junction unmatched. CDR3 amino acids: CASSRSGREYEQYF. CDR3 in DNA: TGTGCCAGCAGCCGAAGCGGGAGAGAGTACGAGCAGTACTTC.

The rearrangement links TRBV4-3 to TRBJ2-6; unclear D gene. V was cut by 1 base and J by 0 bases, with 4 bases left in between. Germline lookup yields CDR1 LGHNA and CDR2 YSLEER. The CDR3 consists of 15 residues. This CDR3 is CASSQGGSGANVLTF. The DNA of the CDR3 is TGCGCCAGCAGCCAAGGGGGCTCTGGGGCCAACGTCCTGACTTTC.

This CDR3 is CASSLLKGRETQYF. The CDR3 region has the DNA TGCGCCAGCAGCTTGTTGAAGGGGCGAGAGACCCAGTACTTC. The J gene is TRBJ2-5, the V gene TRBV5-1, with D perhaps TRBD1 (5 bases). CDR3 length equals 14 residues. The V gene's germline CDR1 is SGHRS and CDR2 YFSETQ. Trimming removed 1 base from V and 4 bases from J, with 11 bases in between.

V usage is TRBV11-3 and J usage is TRBJ2-3; 10 bases line up with TRBD2. With V trimmed by 3 bases and J by 1 base, 10 bases remained unmatched. There are 18 residues in the CDR3. Germline lookup yields CDR1 SGHNT and CDR2 YENEEA. CDR3 sequence reads: CASSFRRAGGPGTDTQYF. The DNA of the CDR3 is TGTGCCAGCAGCTTCCGGCGAGCGGGAGGGCCGGGCACAGATACGCAGTATTTT.

The J gene is TRBJ2-7, the V gene TRBV10-3; 8 bases line up with TRBD1. V was clipped by 7 bases and J by 0 bases; unmatched bases: 8. The germline V gene encodes CDR1 ENHRY and CDR2 SYGVKD. The CDR3 length is 15 residues. CDR3 coding DNA: TGTGCCATCACCGAACCAGGGGGCAGCTCCTACGAGCAGTACTTC. Translation gives CAITEPGGSSYEQYF.

The chain combines TRBV4-1 with TRBJ2-7; 7 bases align to TRBD1. The CDR3 has 12 amino acids. Germline CDR1 reads MGHRA; CDR2 reads YSYEKL. The J segment lost 7 bases and the V segment lost 4 bases, leaving 4 bases of the junction unmatched. This CDR3 is CASSPTGWEQYF. The CDR3 DNA is TGCGCCAGCAGCCCGACAGGGTGGGAGCAGTACTTC.

The chain is built from TRBV6-5 and TRBJ2-7; 8 nucleotides line up with TRBD2. The CDR3 extends over 12 amino acids. The V and J ends lost 10 bases and 5 bases, in that order; junction bases with no gene match: 7. Germline V CDR1 and CDR2: MNHEY, SVGAGI. CDR3 protein: CATGRERNEQYF. Here the CDR3 DNA reads TGTGCCACCGGGAGGGAAAGGAACGAGCAGTACTTC.

V gene TRBV5-4 combines with J gene TRBJ1-2; 10 positions match TRBD1. CDR1 and CDR2 (germline): SGHNT, YYREEE (reference sequence). The V gene end was trimmed by 2 bases and the J gene end by 4 bases; junction bases not matched to a gene: 8. CDR3 length: 16 amino acids. The CDR3 here is CASSFADRGQGYGYTF. For the CDR3, the DNA is TGTGCCAGCAGCTTTGCCGACAGGGGGCAAGGCTATGGCTACACCTTC.

The J gene is TRBJ1-1, the V gene TRBV5-1; D may be TRBD1 (5 bases). This CDR3 comprises 14 residues. V was pared by 4 bases and J by 3 bases, with 13 bases between. Germline CDR1 SGHRS, CDR2 YFSETQ. This CDR3 reads CASSQGGSHTEAFF. In DNA form, the CDR3 reads TGCGCCAGCAGCCAGGGAGGCTCTCACACTGAAGCTTTCTTT. Drawing the rest from reference TRBV5-1 and TRBJ1-1, the complete variable domain is KAGVTQTPRYLIKTRGQQVTLSCSPISGHRSVSWYQQTPGQGLQFLFEYFSETQRNKGNFPGRFSGRQFSNSRSEMNVSTLELGDSALYLCASSQGGSHTEAFFGQGTRLTVV.

This chain joins TRBV7-6 and TRBJ2-7; 9 bases are a match to TRBD1. CDR1 is SGHVS and CDR2 is FNYEAQ in the germline V gene. The CDR3 consists of 13 residues. Unmatched junction bases numbered 6, after V lost 6 bases and J lost 6 bases. The CDR3 protein is CASSQGQGTEQYF. CDR3 sequence (DNA): TGTGCCAGCAGTCAAGGACAGGGGACCGAGCAGTACTTC.

The chain carries TRBV6-6 and TRBJ2-3; tentative D call: TRBD2 (5 bases). The V and J ends lost 10 bases and 3 bases respectively, with 17 bases between them. The CDR3 runs 14 residues. Germline CDR1 is MNHNY and CDR2 is SVGAGI (reference sequence). This chain's CDR3 is CATEGLDGTDTQYF. CDR3 nucleotides: TGTGCCACGGAAGGACTGGACGGTACAGATACGCAGTATTTT.

The chain combines TRBV28 with TRBJ2-5; D gene ambiguous. Germline assignment: CDR1 MDHEN and CDR2 SYDVKM. V was trimmed by 7 bases and J by 8 bases, leaving 14 bases between them. The CDR3 length is 12 residues. In nucleotides, the CDR3 is TGTGCCAGCACCCTCCCGAGAGGCACCCAGTACTTC. As protein: CASTLPRGTQYF. Variable domain in full (rest from reference TRBV28 and TRBJ2-5): DVKVTQSSRYLVKRTGEKVFLECVQDMDHENMFWYRQDPGLGLRLIYFSYDVKMKEKGDIPEGYSVSREKKERFSLILESASTNQTSMYLCASTLPRGTQYFGPGTRLLVL.

The chain is built from TRBV15 and TRBJ2-7; D is unresolved. V was clipped by 3 bases and J by 2 bases, with 11 bases between them. Germline CDR1 and CDR2: LNHNV and YYDKDF (reference sequence). The CDR3 is made up of 14 amino acids. CDR3 protein: CATSSLLQPYEQYF. The CDR3 region has the DNA TGTGCCACCAGCAGTTTGTTGCAGCCCTACGAGCAGTACTTC.

The chain couples TRBV28 to TRBJ1-5, with TRBD1 as a possible D gene (5 bases). This CDR3 is built from 13 residues. CDR1 MDHEN and CDR2 SYDVKM come from the germline V gene. Trimming left V 5 bases short and J 3 bases short, with 8 bases between. The CDR3 protein is CASSRGFNQPQHF. The CDR3 bases are TGTGCCAGCAGTCGGGGGTTCAATCAGCCCCAGCATTTT.

This clone was observed a few times. Written as DNA, the CDR3 is TGTGCCAGCAGCCTGGGACAGAGAAGTGCATACGAGCAGTACTTC. Its translation: CASSLGQRSAYEQYF. This chain connects TRBV5-5 to TRBJ2-7, with TRBD1 matching 7 bases. The V gene end was trimmed by 4 bases and the J gene end by 4 bases; junction bases not matched to a gene: 11. The CDR3 is made up of 15 amino acids. The germline V gene has CDR1 SGHKS and CDR2 YYEKEE (reference sequence).

This chain joins TRBV28 and TRBJ1-2, with a tentative D call TRBD1 (6 bases). Per germline, CDR1 MDHEN and CDR2 SYDVKM. Trimming pared 6 bases from V and 2 bases from J, leaving 10 bases between. CDR3 length: 13 residues. The CDR3 protein is CASRVQGNYGYTF. CDR3 sequence (DNA): TGTGCCAGCAGGGTACAGGGAAACTATGGCTACACCTTC.

This sequence joins TRBV5-4 and TRBJ1-1; unclear D gene. The V end was cut by 5 bases, the J end by 1 base, with 6 bases between. CDR3 length: 12 amino acids. Germline values: CDR1 SGHNT, CDR2 YYREEE (reference sequence). The CDR3 sequence is CASRLGNTEAFF. The DNA for the CDR3 is TGTGCCAGCAGACTGGGGAACACTGAAGCTTTCTTT.

V and J are TRBV5-1 and TRBJ1-1, with D maybe TRBD1 (5 bases). Germline V gene lookup returns CDR1 SGHRS and CDR2 YFSETQ. The V end was cut by 0 bases, the J end by 4 bases, with 10 bases between. The CDR3 is 14 amino acids. In DNA, the CDR3 is TGCGCCAGCAGCTTGGAAGGGAGGGGCACTGAAGCTTTCTTT. Amino acid sequence: CASSLEGRGTEAFF.

The V call is TRBV28, the J call TRBJ2-5; the D gene is possibly TRBD2 (5 bases). The CDR3 totals 15 residues. V was clipped by 7 bases and J by 4 bases, with 19 bases between them. Germline values: CDR1 MDHEN, CDR2 SYDVKM. CDR3 amino acids: CASTSREPSGETQYF. The CDR3 DNA reads TGTGCCAGCACCTCGAGGGAGCCCTCGGGAGAGACCCAGTACTTC.

About this clone itself: At one end the junction does not follow the germline gene, possibly because of a read error. The gene calls are TRBV30 and TRBJ2-7; D gene ambiguous. Germline-derived CDR1 and CDR2 are GTSNPN and SVGIG (reference sequence). There are 11 residues in the CDR3. Here the CDR3 reads CAWSVSNEQYF. The CDR3, as DNA: TGTGCCTGGAGTGTCTCCAACGAGCAGTACTTC.

The chain links TRBV7-2 to TRBJ2-2, with TRBD2 identical over 8 bases. J was trimmed by 4 bases and V by 0 bases; bases with no gene match: 4. The CDR3 consists of 16 residues. Looked up from germline, CDR1 is SGHTA and CDR2 is FQGNSA. Written as DNA, the CDR3 is TGTGCCAGCAGCTTAGCGAGCCTAGCGGGCACCGGGGAGCTGTTTTTT. Protein product: CASSLASLAGTGELFF.

This clone was counted once. The chain has TRBV5-1 and TRBJ2-7, with D unresolved. Trimming stripped 0 bases from V and 0 bases from J, with 7 bases between. The germline gives CDR1 SGHRS, CDR2 YFSETQ. The CDR3 runs to 14 residues. The DNA of the CDR3 is TGCGCCAGCAGCTTGGCCCCCAACTCCTACGAGCAGTACTTC. Protein product: CASSLAPNSYEQYF.